The T cell receptor beta chain under discussion was sequenced for a study of OX40 agonist ivuxolimab in advanced cancers. Study-level background: Treatment of patients was with ivuxolimab, an agonistic anti-OX40 (CD134) antibody. The mean age was around 56 years, ranging from about 20 to 85, with less than 90% of participants male. Allowance was made for prior anti-PD-1, anti-PD-L1 or anti-CTLA-4 therapy, and about 40% had some.

TCRdb's table, derived via immunoSEQ multiplex PCR, lists solely in-frame clones and lacks some. The repertoire includes over 50,000 clones, roughly 86% of them detected once, and about 13% sits in the top ten. This CDR3 has 15 residues. The J segment lost 6 bases and the V segment lost 3 bases, leaving 9 bases of the junction unmatched. Germline V CDR1 and CDR2: SGDLS, YYNGEE. Patients were excluded for autoimmune disease history or systemic immunosuppression. The V and J genes are TRBV9 and TRBJ2-1, with 7 bases that match TRBD2. The sample was CD4+ or CD8+ T cells sorted from blood, taken in a trial of the OX40 agonist ivuxolimab. The TCR was taken from an adult with an advanced solid tumor such as melanoma, head and neck, liver or kidney cancer. CDR3 sequence (DNA): TGTGCCAGCAGCGCAAGTGGGGGGGAGTCCAATGAGCAGTTCTTC. Amino acid sequence: CASSASGGESNEQFF.